This is a list of T cell receptor beta chains from one sample in a study of cytomegalovirus exposure and HLA in healthy donors. The repertoire was sequenced with immunoSEQ multiplex PCR; TCRdb's copy has only in-frame clones and lacks some. The data hold 120,000 to 150,000 clones, with approximately 77% observed a single time. Sequencing was performed on PBMCs. All receptors come from a woman aged 45-59 years in good health and CMV-seronegative. Each CDR3 is given with its conserved first and last residue. A D gene is named only where the DNA matches it firmly. Expanded clones are given a class, and other clones once, few, many or no size at all.

clone_size	j_call	d_call	v_call	cdr3_aa	cdr3_nt
once	TRBJ2-5	TRBD2	TRBV5-1	CASSLRLAGQETQYF	TGCGCCAGCAGCTTGCGACTAGCGGGCCAAGAGACCCAGTACTTC
NA	TRBJ1-2	TRBD1	TRBV4-1	CASSQRSFGTGMGGYTF	TGCGCCAGCAGCCAAAGGTCCTTTGGGACAGGGATGGGGGGCTACACCTTC
NA	TRBJ2-1	TRBD1	TRBV5-1	CASSLGGQGSNEQFF	TGCGCCAGCAGCTTGGGGGGACAGGGATCCAATGAGCAGTTCTTC
NA	TRBJ1-2	NA	TRBV2	CASSQTVLVDGYTF	TGTGCCAGCAGTCAGACAGTTTTAGTGGATGGCTACACCTTT
NA	TRBJ1-1	TRBD1	TRBV9	CASSVEWTGSEAFF	TGTGCCAGCAGCGTAGAGTGGACAGGGTCTGAAGCTTTCTTT
NA	TRBJ1-4	NA	TRBV5-4	CASSFAREGEKLFF	TGTGCCAGCAGCTTTGCGAGGGAAGGTGAAAAACTGTTTTTT
NA	TRBJ2-7	TRBD2	TRBV15	CATRGSGGEYEQYF	TGTGCCACCAGGGGTAGCGGGGGAGAATACGAGCAGTACTTC
NA	TRBJ1-1	NA	TRBV13	CASSPRPGMNTEAFF	TGTGCCAGCAGCCCCAGACCCGGGATGAACACTGAAGCTTTCTTT
NA	TRBJ2-3	TRBD2	TRBV28	CASSTSGGVADTQYF	TGTGCCAGCAGCACTAGCGGGGGGGTCGCAGATACGCAGTATTTT
NA	TRBJ1-4	NA	TRBV7-9	CASSLGGGEEEKLFF	TGTGCCAGCAGCTTGGGAGGAGGGGAGGAGGAAAAACTGTTTTTT
few	TRBJ1-1	NA	TRBV19	CASSIGQNTEAFF	TGTGCCAGTAGTATCGGACAGAACACTGAAGCTTTCTTT
few	TRBJ1-1	TRBD1	TRBV4-1	CASSQDLETGVNTEAFF	TGCGCCAGCAGCCAAGATCTTGAGACAGGGGTCAATACTGAAGCTTTCTTT
NA	TRBJ2-5	NA	TRBV20-1	CSATPSETQYF	TGCAGTGCTACCCCGTCGGAGACCCAGTACTTC
NA	TRBJ2-1	NA	TRBV30	CAWVGGLSYNEQFF	TGTGCCTGGGTCGGGGGGCTCTCCTACAATGAGCAGTTCTTC
NA	TRBJ2-1	TRBD2	TRBV2	CASSAARLAGRGGNEQFF	TGTGCCAGCAGTGCAGCCCGACTAGCGGGGAGGGGGGGCAATGAGCAGTTCTTC
NA	TRBJ2-1	TRBD2	TRBV19	CASSTLWTSGLYNEQFF	TGTGCCAGTAGTACTCTATGGACTAGCGGGTTGTACAATGAGCAGTTCTTC
once	TRBJ2-2	NA	TRBV11-2	CASSLASWGRVSGELFF	TGTGCCAGCAGCTTAGCATCTTGGGGGCGAGTCTCCGGGGAGCTGTTTTTT
NA	TRBJ1-4	TRBD1	TRBV10-3	CAISESAGQGEKLFF	TGTGCCATCAGTGAGTCTGCGGGACAGGGTGAAAAACTGTTTTTT
few	TRBJ2-2	TRBD1	TRBV27	CASSSPGTGAGGELFF	TGTGCCAGCAGTAGCCCCGGGACAGGGGCAGGCGGGGAGCTGTTTTTT
NA	TRBJ1-5	NA	TRBV7-2	CASSLRPGTTSNQPQHF	TGTGCCAGCAGCTTACGGCCCGGGACAACTAGCAATCAGCCCCAGCATTTT
NA	TRBJ2-3	TRBD2	TRBV7-9	CASSRVSGGTDTQYF	TGTGCCAGCAGTAGGGTCAGCGGGGGCACAGATACGCAGTATTTT
NA	TRBJ1-6	TRBD1	TRBV2	CASSVGQRFTLHF	TGTGCCAGCAGTGTGGGACAGCGATTCACCCTCCACTTT
NA	TRBJ1-2	TRBD1	TRBV5-1	CASSTGEGLSYGYTF	TGCGCCAGCAGCACAGGGGAAGGGCTTAGCTATGGCTACACCTTC
NA	TRBJ2-7	TRBD1	TRBV5-1	CASSLEAGGSYEQYF	TGCGCCAGTAGCTTGGAGGCAGGGGGAAGCTACGAGCAGTACTTC
NA	TRBJ1-5	NA	TRBV5-6	CASSLAGGYQPQHF	TGTGCCAGCAGCTTGGCCGGGGGGTATCAGCCCCAGCATTTT